This entry lists 10 T cell receptor beta chains sequenced from one sample in a study of blood T cell repertoires in COVID-19. The assay was immunoSEQ multiplex PCR, and TCRdb's table has in-frame clones only and misses some. Seen here are under 250,000 clones, roughly 87% observed once, and the top ten hold about 3%. The sample was peripheral blood. Every receptor here comes from a man between 18 and 29 years old with active or convalescent COVID-19.

The V gene is TRBV11-2, the J gene TRBJ2-7; the match to TRBD1 covers 7 bases. There are 15 residues in the CDR3. CDR1 and CDR2 from the germline V gene are SGHAT and FQNNGV. The trim removed 0 bases at V and 7 bases at J, leaving 9 bases unmatched. CDR3 in DNA: TGTGCCAGCAGCTTAGAGTGGGACAGTGTCGTGGAGCAGTACTTC. Translated: CASSLEWDSVVEQYF.

The chain links TRBV6-5 to TRBJ1-4; 9 positions match TRBD1. The CDR3 contains 14 residues. Germline V gene lookup returns CDR1 MNHEY and CDR2 SVGAGI. V was pared by 9 bases and J by 6 bases, with 8 bases of the junction left unmatched. CDR3: CASAGQGGDEKLFF. The CDR3, as DNA: TGTGCCAGTGCGGGACAGGGAGGGGATGAAAAACTGTTTTTT.

The chain carries TRBV5-1 and TRBJ2-1, with TRBD2 matching over 11 bases. CDR1 and CDR2 (germline): SGHRS, YFSETQ. Unmatched junction bases numbered 10, after V lost 4 bases and J lost 4 bases. The CDR3 runs to 17 residues. CDR3 sequence (DNA): TGCGCCAGCAGCCCGGAGATGGGACTAGCGGTTTACAATGAGCAGTTCTTC. Residues: CASSPEMGLAVYNEQFF.

This clone was detected only once. The chain employs TRBV7-9 and TRBJ2-3, with 12 bases matching TRBD2. V was pared by 3 bases and J by 11 bases, with 6 bases of the junction left unmatched. The length of the CDR3 is 14 residues. Germline CDR1 reads SEHNR; CDR2 reads FQNEAQ (reference sequence). The CDR3 bases are TGTGCCAGCAGCTTCATGACTAGCGGGGGTATGCAGTATTTT. Translation gives CASSFMTSGGMQYF. Full variable domain (remainder filled in from reference TRBV7-9 and TRBJ2-3): DTGVSQNPRHKITKRGQNVTFRCDPISEHNRLYWYRQTLGQGPEFLTYFQNEAQLEKSRLLSDRFSAERPKGSFSTLEIQRTEQGDSAMYLCASSFMTSGGMQYFGPGTRLTVL.

The chain employs TRBV2 and TRBJ1-4; 10 bases align to TRBD1. Per germline, CDR1 SNHLY and CDR2 FYNNEI. Trimming cost V 4 bases and J 13 bases; bases outside gene matches: 6. The CDR3 has 13 amino acids. This chain's CDR3 is CASSGQGARGLFF. CDR3 coding DNA: TGTGCCAGCAGTGGACAGGGGGCCAGGGGACTGTTTTTT.

This chain joins TRBV27 and TRBJ1-1; D possibly corresponds to TRBD1 (5 bases). The V gene's germline CDR1 is MNHEY and CDR2 SMNVEV (reference sequence). This CDR3 is built from 16 residues. Deletions cut 5 bases from V and 1 base from J, with 17 bases between. Here the CDR3 reads CASSLTDPSTNTEAFF. For the CDR3, the DNA is TGTGCCAGCAGTCTGACAGACCCGAGTACGAACACTGAAGCTTTCTTT.

The gene calls are TRBV29-1 and TRBJ1-1, with D possibly being TRBD1 (6 bases). Trimming removed 8 bases from V and 11 bases from J, with 24 bases in between. CDR1 is SQVTM, CDR2 ANQGSEA, per germline. This CDR3 is 13 amino acids long. The CDR3 protein is CSPNPRGLKMAFF. CDR3 nucleotide sequence: TGCAGCCCTAACCCCAGGGGTCTCAAGATGGCTTTCTTT.

This chain links TRBV11-2 with TRBJ2-7, with D maybe TRBD1 (5 bases). Germline assignment: CDR1 SGHAT and CDR2 FQNNGV. The V gene lost 1 base and the J gene lost 6 bases, with 16 bases spanning the gap. The CDR3 has 15 amino acids. The CDR3 coding sequence is TGTGCCAGCAGCTTAGCCCCAGGGTGGGGTAGCGAGCAGTACTTC. Amino acid sequence: CASSLAPGWGSEQYF.

This rearrangement joins TRBV29-1 to TRBJ2-7, with TRBD1 identical over 7 bases. V lost 1 base and J lost 0; bases outside the gene matches: 0. CDR3 length: 13 amino acids. Germline V gene lookup returns CDR1 SQVTM and CDR2 ANQGSEA. CDR3 sequence reads: CSVEGDSSYEQYF. The DNA for the CDR3 is TGCAGCGTTGAAGGGGACAGCTCCTACGAGCAGTACTTC.

This chain connects TRBV4-3 to TRBJ2-1, with TRBD2 identical over 7 bases. The CDR3 runs to 16 residues. Trimming removed 1 base from V and 6 bases from J; junction bases left unmatched: 9. The germline CDR1 and CDR2 sequences are LGHNA and YSLEER. DNA for the CDR3: TGCGCCAGCAGCCAAGGTCGTAGCGGGCTCCCCAATGAGCAGTTCTTC. Amino acid sequence: CASSQGRSGLPNEQFF.